This T cell receptor beta chain is from a study of T-cell memory formation after mild COVID-19. Trimming removed 4 bases at V and 8 bases at J, with 10 bases between. Germline-derived CDR1 and CDR2 are KGHDR and SFDVKD. There are 12 residues in the CDR3. General study results and limits: In pre-infection memory, a portion of responding clones appeared, which suggested that cross-reactive memory joined. Nothing confirmed that second-wave clones peaking on day 37 were specific for SARS-CoV-2. Clones shrinking from day 15 to 85 showed even CD4/CD8 mixes; later expanders tilted CD4+.

There are a few counts of this clonotype. What it binds is not known. Libraries for TCRalpha and TCRbeta carried sample barcodes and unique molecular identifiers via 5'RACE. TCRdb re-analysed the 5' RACE reads in MiXCR, keeping a single row per CDR3 protein. The table has approximately 340,000 distinct CDR3 sequences, 10% to 15% seen once. Sequenced sample: PBMCs or a T cell subset sorted from them (not recorded which). The receptor comes from a man aged 18 to 30 who had mild COVID-19 (a few samples of this study predate the infection). Cell type and time point are not known. V and J are TRBV24-1 and TRBJ1-2; D gene uncertain. The CDR3 coding sequence is TGTGCCACCAGTGAGGGCCGGACCGGCTACACCTTC. It is translated as CATSEGRTGYTF.